Listed here are 5 T cell receptor beta chains from one sample, sequenced in a study of T cell responses to AZD1222 COVID-19 vaccine (dated by TCRdb to about 2021). Library creation used the immunoSEQ multiplex PCR assay. What TCRdb holds here is the immuneACCESS table cut down to in-frame rearrangements. Part of the clones is not present; checked against another copy, under half of the missing clones reflect an unresolved V gene, and the others are unexplained. The sample data list 200,000 to 250,000 clones, and about 93% of these were observed just once. The ten largest clones take up around 1% of the sample. The label giving this sample's time point can be read as: baseline before first vaccination. Interpreted using the paper, the treatment or condition label stands for: meningococcal conjugate vaccine given as trial control. The sample here was peripheral blood, taken on day 0 of MenACWY control vaccination. The source of these receptors is an adult in good health.

The J gene is TRBJ1-6, the V gene TRBV6-4; a weak D match, TRBD1 (6 bases). The germline gives CDR1 MRHNA, CDR2 SNTAGT. The CDR3 consists of 14 residues. The V end was cut by 11 bases, the J end by 7 bases, with 18 bases between. The CDR3 is CAGWTAQGNSPLHF. In nucleotides, the CDR3 is TGTGCCGGCTGGACAGCCCAGGGAAATTCACCCCTCCACTTT.

The chain joins TRBV4-3 to TRBJ1-3; weak D call: TRBD1 (6 bases). This CDR3 is built from 16 residues. Germline lookup yields CDR1 LGHNA and CDR2 YSLEER. The ends were cut back, 1 base at V and 0 bases at J, with 10 bases in the middle. CDR3 sequence (DNA): TGCGCCAGCAGCCAAGTCGACAGGTTCTCTGGAAACACCATATATTTT. Translating gives CASSQVDRFSGNTIYF.

The chain uses TRBV3-1 (or the pseudogene TRBV3-2) and TRBJ1-1; maybe TRBD1 (6 bases). CDR1 LGHDT and CDR2 YNNKEL come from the germline V gene (reference sequence). The CDR3 consists of 15 residues. Trimming stripped 2 bases from V and 4 bases from J, with 14 bases between. The CDR3, as DNA: TGTGCCAGCAGCCAAAAGGGGGGGATGAGCACTGAAGCTTTCTTT. Translated, it gives CASSQKGGMSTEAFF.

The rearrangement joins TRBV10-1 to TRBJ2-1, with unresolved D. Per the germline V gene, CDR1 is WNHNN and CDR2 is SYGVQD (reference sequence). The CDR3 is 14 residues long. V lost 6 bases and J lost 6, with 15 bases in between. In nucleotides, the CDR3 is TGCGCCAGCAGCCCGGGCCCACCCCCCAATGAGCAGTTCTTC. Translated, it gives CASSPGPPPNEQFF.

This clone has just one count. The chain combines TRBV5-6 with TRBJ2-7; no definite D call. CDR1 and CDR2 (germline): SGHDT, YYEEEE. Between the trimmed V and J ends, which lost 1 base and 7 bases, there was a span of 15 bases. The CDR3 extends over 14 amino acids. Here the CDR3 DNA reads TGTGCCAGCAGCTTGTATAACCCCAAGCCGGAGCAGTACTTC. This gives the protein CASSLYNPKPEQYF.